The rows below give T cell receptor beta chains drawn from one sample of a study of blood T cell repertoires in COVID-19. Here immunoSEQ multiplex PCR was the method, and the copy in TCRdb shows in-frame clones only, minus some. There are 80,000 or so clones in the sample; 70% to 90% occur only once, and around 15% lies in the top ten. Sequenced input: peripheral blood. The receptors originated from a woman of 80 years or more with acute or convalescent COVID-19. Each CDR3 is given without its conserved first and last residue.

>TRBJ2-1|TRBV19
ASIRDSGTGRNEQF
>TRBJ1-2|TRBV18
ASSPNGGEFYGYT
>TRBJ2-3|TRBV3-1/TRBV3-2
ASSRSSSGGAGDTQY
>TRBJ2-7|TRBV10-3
AISPGQGAHEQY
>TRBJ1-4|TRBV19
ASSHRGVNEKLF
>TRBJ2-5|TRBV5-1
ASSWQQETQY
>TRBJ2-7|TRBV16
ASSPSTGDYEQY
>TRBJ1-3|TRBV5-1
ASSGQGGNTIY
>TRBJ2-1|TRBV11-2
ASSWDRGRFNEQF
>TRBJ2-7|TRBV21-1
ASSEVAGDSYEQY
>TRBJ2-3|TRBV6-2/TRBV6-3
ASSYSWRGSTDTQY
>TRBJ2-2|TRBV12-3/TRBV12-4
ASSITGTGELF
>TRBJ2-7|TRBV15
ATSRAGTVRYEQY
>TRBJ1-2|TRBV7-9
ASSPRTGGPLGYT
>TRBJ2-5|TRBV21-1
ASTKKGQRETQY
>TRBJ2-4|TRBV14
ASSLGGRGYIQY
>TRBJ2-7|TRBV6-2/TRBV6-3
ASSDLHRLSDEQY
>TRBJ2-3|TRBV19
ASSMVAGGSIPDTQY
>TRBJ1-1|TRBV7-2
ASSLSRGGTEAF
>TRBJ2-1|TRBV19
ASSIRGQRPYNEQF
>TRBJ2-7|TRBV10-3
ATRDPGGEQY
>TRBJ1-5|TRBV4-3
ASSPQVGASNQPQH
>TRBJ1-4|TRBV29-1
SVLDRGNEKLF
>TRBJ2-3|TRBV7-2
ASSLARTSGATDTQY
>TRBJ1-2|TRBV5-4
ASSLPKTGLSYGYT
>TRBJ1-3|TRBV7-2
ASSLESGGNTIY
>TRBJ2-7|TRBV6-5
ASSRMGAVGSEQY
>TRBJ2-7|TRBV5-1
ASSHTSGGVSYEQY
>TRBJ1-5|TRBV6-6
ASSTGQPQH
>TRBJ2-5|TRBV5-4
ASSLGTSGPQETQY
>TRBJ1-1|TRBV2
ASRRDTEAF
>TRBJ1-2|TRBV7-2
ASSAGQGLTYGYT
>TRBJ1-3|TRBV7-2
ASSPTGFAGNTIY
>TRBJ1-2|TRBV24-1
ATSDRRSGDPGGDYGYT
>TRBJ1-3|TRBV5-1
ASSYQGQGSGNTIY
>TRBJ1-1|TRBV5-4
ASSLAGQGRDTEAF
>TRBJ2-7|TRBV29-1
STKDNAYEQY